This T cell receptor beta chain appears in the sequencing data of a study of blood T cell repertoires in COVID-19. Study information: COVID-19 samples, acute and convalescent, were from the United States, Italy and Spain. Nucleic acid was either cDNA or gDNA, and it came from T cells, B-cell-depleted T cells, or PBMCs.

Germline-derived CDR1 and CDR2 are KGHSH and LQKENI. V shed 5 bases and J 8 bases; nucleotides not matched to a gene: 3. This CDR3 spans 14 amino acids. This clone has a count of ten or more. As handled by the study authors: Nucleated cell number was recorded as an estimate derived from reference gene primer amplification. TCRdb keeps only in-frame clones here, not all; method: immunoSEQ multiplex PCR. The D gene and trimming were derived from the DNA, and the V and J assignments and clone size from that table. This sample has about 89,000 clones, with less than 80% found just once. The sample was peripheral blood. The chain joins TRBV18 to TRBJ1-4; 12 bases fit TRBD1. The clonotype was recovered from an elderly woman with acute or convalescent COVID-19. This chain's CDR3 is CASSRDRGREKLFF. CDR3 bases: TGTGCCAGCTCAAGGGACAGGGGGCGCGAAAAACTGTTTTTT.